The source of this TCR beta chain is a study of CD8 T cells in ankylosing spondylitis. Study outcomes and limitations: Prior work had noted some motif variants in reactive arthritis blood and synovial fluid. Disease-associated clones were reportedly significantly overrepresented in matched ankylosing spondylitis synovial fluid. Peripheral blood held disease-linked clones only at relatively low frequency, and these were CD8+.

MiXCR, applied by TCRdb to the 5' RACE reads, yields one record per CDR3 protein. The table has 150,000 to 200,000 distinct CDR3 sequences, 9.8% seen once. Trimming cost V 8 bases and J 2 bases, with 16 bases left between them. Germline V lookup: CDR1 GTSNPN, CDR2 SVGIG (reference sequence). The length of the CDR3 is 13 residues. Details on this clonotype: Its antigen remains unknown.

Sequenced input: blood, either unsorted or a sorted T cell fraction (not recorded which). The sequence came from a female donor with ankylosing spondylitis or in good health (not recorded which). The chain uses TRBV30 and TRBJ2-7; the D is unclear. The CDR3 coding sequence is TGTGCCGTCATGGGTCCTCCCACCTACGAGCAGTACTTC. Its translation is CAVMGPPTYEQYF.